A selection of T cell receptor beta chains follows, all from one sample in a study of CD8+ T cells in alopecia areata. Using immunoSEQ multiplex PCR, the repertoire was profiled, and TCRdb retains in-frame clones only, with some absent. The sample holds some 200,000 clones, around three fifths seen once. This material consisted of CD4+ T cells sorted from blood, taken at week 0. Receptors were obtained from a human donor with alopecia areata. CDR3s include the opening cysteine and the closing phenylalanine or tryptophan. D genes are given only for firm matches. The size field is filled for only some rows; it gives once, few, many or a size class.

D,V,J,size,CDR3,DNA
NA,TRBV23-1,TRBJ2-5,few,CASTQGLEETQYF,TGCGCCAGCACCCAGGGACTCGAAGAGACCCAGTACTTC
NA,TRBV29-1,TRBJ1-1,few,CSVSGVTNTEAFF,TGCAGCGTCTCGGGGGTCACGAACACTGAAGCTTTCTTT
NA,TRBV19,TRBJ2-5,NA,CASSTGRTKETQYF,TGTGCCAGTAGTACGGGACGCACAAAAGAGACCCAGTACTTC
NA,TRBV5-1,TRBJ2-5,few,CASSLGPTGQETQYF,TGCGCCAGCAGCTTGGGGCCGACAGGCCAAGAGACCCAGTACTTC
NA,TRBV29-1,TRBJ2-2,few,CSVAQGRTGELFF,TGCAGCGTTGCGCAGGGACGCACCGGGGAGCTGTTTTTT
TRBD1,TRBV30,TRBJ1-1,NA,CAWRNRGRSGTEAFF,TGTGCCTGGAGAAATAGGGGGCGCAGTGGGACTGAAGCTTTCTTT
NA,TRBV30,TRBJ1-5,few,CAWSRDTGGQPQHF,TGTGCCTGGAGCCGGGACACAGGCGGACAGCCCCAGCATTTT
NA,TRBV6-5,TRBJ1-2,few,CASSPAYGTGYTF,TGTGCCAGCAGCCCGGCGTACGGGACTGGCTACACCTTC
TRBD1,TRBV7-2,TRBJ1-2,NA,CASSLDPGQGIVSTF,TGTGCCAGCAGCTTAGACCCGGGACAGGGCATCGTTTCCACCTTC
NA,TRBV5-1,TRBJ2-5,NA,CASSSQETQYF,TGCGCCAGCAGCTCGCAAGAGACCCAGTACTTC
NA,TRBV7-2,TRBJ1-6,NA,CASSFAPSPLHF,TGTGCCAGCAGCTTTGCCCCTTCACCCCTCCACTTT
TRBD2,TRBV29-1,TRBJ2-5,few,CSVDSGLAGKTQYF,TGCAGCGTCGACTCGGGACTAGCAGGGAAGACCCAGTACTTC
NA,TRBV5-1,TRBJ1-4,NA,CASSLGEGNEKLFF,TGCGCCAGCAGCTTGGGAGAAGGGAATGAAAAACTGTTTTTT
TRBD1,TRBV11-2,TRBJ1-1,NA,CASSPDTGARGTEAFF,TGTGCCAGCAGCCCAGACACAGGGGCTCGAGGAACTGAAGCTTTCTTT
NA,TRBV29-1,TRBJ1-1,NA,CSAIRGWNTEAFF,TGCAGCGCCATCAGGGGTTGGAACACTGAAGCTTTCTTT
TRBD1,TRBV5-1,TRBJ2-7,NA,CASSLRQGSAYEQYF,TGCGCCAGCAGCCTACGACAGGGTTCGGCCTACGAGCAGTACTTC
NA,TRBV4-1,TRBJ2-3,NA,CASSRMRDTRYF,TGCGCCAGCAGCCGGATGCGGGATACGCGGTATTTT
NA,TRBV28,TRBJ2-6,NA,CASSFTRAGANVLTF,TGTGCCAGCAGCTTCACTAGGGCTGGGGCCAACGTCCTGACTTTC
TRBD1,TRBV30,TRBJ2-7,few,CAWRAYGTGSSYEQYF,TGTGCCTGGAGAGCCTATGGGACAGGGAGTTCCTACGAGCAGTACTTC
TRBD1,TRBV29-1,TRBJ1-1,NA,CSVEGQHHTEAFF,TGCAGCGTCGAGGGACAGCATCACACTGAAGCTTTCTTT
NA,TRBV4-2,TRBJ1-5,NA,CASSQVSRNQPQHF,TGTGCCAGCAGCCAAGTGTCGAGAAATCAGCCCCAGCATTTT
TRBD1,TRBV6-5,TRBJ1-5,few,CASSYVGGSQPQHF,TGTGCCAGCAGTTATGTAGGGGGCAGTCAGCCCCAGCATTTT
NA,TRBV18,TRBJ2-7,NA,CASSPLGSEYEQYF,TGTGCCAGCTCACCACTGGGGTCCGAATACGAGCAGTACTTC
TRBD2,TRBV15,TRBJ2-5,few,CATGLRGGGETQYF,TGTGCCACCGGATTGCGGGGGGGCGGGGAGACCCAGTACTTC
NA,TRBV11-2,TRBJ2-7,NA,CASSLGTDSYEQYF,TGTGCCAGCAGCTTAGGGACAGACTCCTACGAGCAGTACTTC
NA,TRBV25-1,TRBJ1-2,once,CASSDGRWGFYGYTF,TGTGCCAGCAGTGACGGAAGGTGGGGTTTCTATGGCTACACCTTC
NA,TRBV5-6,TRBJ1-6,NA,CASSLESAVYNSPLHF,TGTGCCAGCAGCTTGGAGTCAGCCGTCTATAATTCACCCCTCCACTTT
TRBD1,TRBV6-5,TRBJ1-2,NA,CASSQGADYGYTF,TGTGCCAGCAGTCAGGGGGCGGACTATGGCTACACCTTC
NA,TRBV6-5,TRBJ2-3,NA,CASTKWDGGTDTQYF,TGTGCCAGCACTAAATGGGATGGAGGCACAGATACGCAGTATTTT
NA,TRBV29-1,TRBJ2-4,NA,CSVEPGGSKNIQYF,TGCAGCGTTGAACCTGGGGGTTCCAAAAACATTCAGTACTTC
NA,TRBV6-1,TRBJ1-1,once,CASSRMRGNTEAFF,TGTGCCAGCAGTAGGATGAGGGGAAACACTGAAGCTTTCTTT
TRBD1,TRBV2,TRBJ2-5,NA,CASSAGGVETQYF,TGTGCCAGCAGTGCAGGGGGCGTTGAGACCCAGTACTTC
NA,TRBV15,TRBJ1-5,NA,CATSRDHGQGRNQPQHF,TGTGCCACCAGCAGAGATCACGGCCAGGGACGCAATCAGCCCCAGCATTTT
TRBD2,TRBV6-6,TRBJ2-5,NA,CASSSSGGRGTQYF,TGTGCCAGCAGTTCAAGCGGGGGTCGAGGGACCCAGTACTTC
NA,TRBV18,TRBJ1-4,few,CASSNSADEKLFF,TGTGCCAGCTCCAATTCGGCCGACGAAAAACTGTTTTTT
NA,TRBV10-2,TRBJ2-5,once,CASDRSSGGEETQYF,TGCGCCAGCGACCGTTCTAGTGGGGGCGAAGAGACCCAGTACTTC
NA,TRBV20-1,TRBJ2-3,NA,CSAREPNTQYF,TGCAGTGCTAGAGAACCTAATACGCAGTATTTT
TRBD2,TRBV5-1,TRBJ2-7,NA,CASSLVYRLAGGPGEQYF,TGCGCCAGCAGCTTGGTATATCGACTAGCGGGGGGGCCGGGCGAGCAGTACTTC
NA,TRBV29-1,TRBJ1-2,NA,CSVVGGPSSGYTF,TGCAGCGTTGTGGGTGGCCCGAGTAGTGGCTACACCTTC
TRBD1,TRBV29-1,TRBJ2-7,NA,CSVTGQGFYEQYF,TGCAGCGTTACGGGACAGGGATTCTACGAGCAGTACTTC
NA,TRBV29-1,TRBJ2-1,NA,CSVEIASYNEQFF,TGCAGCGTTGAAATTGCCTCCTACAATGAGCAGTTCTTC
TRBD1,TRBV18,TRBJ1-5,NA,CASSPPGQGDQPQHF,TGTGCCAGCTCACCACCCGGACAGGGGGATCAGCCCCAGCATTTT
TRBD1,TRBV5-6,TRBJ2-4,NA,CASSPLSDRDAWDIQYF,TGTGCCAGCAGCCCACTCTCGGACAGGGATGCCTGGGACATTCAGTACTTC
NA,TRBV30,TRBJ2-2,NA,CAWSVLSGELFF,TGTGCCTGGAGTGTACTTTCCGGGGAGCTGTTTTTT